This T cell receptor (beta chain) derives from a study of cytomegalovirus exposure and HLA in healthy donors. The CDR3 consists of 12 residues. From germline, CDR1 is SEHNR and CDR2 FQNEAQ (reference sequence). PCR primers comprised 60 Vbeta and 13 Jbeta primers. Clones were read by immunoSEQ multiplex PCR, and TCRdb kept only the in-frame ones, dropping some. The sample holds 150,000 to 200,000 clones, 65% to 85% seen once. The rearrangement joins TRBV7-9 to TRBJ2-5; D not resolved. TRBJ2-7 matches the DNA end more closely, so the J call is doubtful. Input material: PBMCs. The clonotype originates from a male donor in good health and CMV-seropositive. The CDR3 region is CASSLVRYEQYF. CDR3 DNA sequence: TGTGCCAGCAGCTTAGTGCGCTACGAGCAGTACTTC.